This record looks at one T cell receptor (beta chain) sequence and its context. The data were taken from a study of blood T cell repertoires in COVID-19. Study summary: Sites in the United States, Italy and Spain provided acute and convalescent COVID-19 samples. PBMCs, B-cell-depleted T cells, or T cells provided the cDNA or gDNA that made up the material.

Germline values: CDR1 LGHNA, CDR2 YSLEER. The germline V and J ends were trimmed by 0 bases and 7 bases, with 12 bases remaining between them. The CDR3 has 14 residues. In the authors' methods: Reference gene primer amplification gave estimated nucleated cell counts. Data came from immunoSEQ multiplex PCR; TCRdb stores just in-frame clones and leaves some out. V and J calls and clone size are those listed in that table; D and trimming were worked out from the DNA. The table includes just over 80,000 clones, approximately 80% detected once. The sample was peripheral blood. The chain uses TRBV4-3 and TRBJ2-5, with D possibly being TRBD2 (6 bases). This clonotype was sampled from an elderly man with acute or convalescent COVID-19. CDR3 DNA sequence: TGCGCCAGCAGCCAAGATGGAAAGGGAGGGACCCAGTACTTC. This encodes CASSQDGKGGTQYF.